Listed below are T cell receptor beta chains from one sample, sequenced in a study of blood T cell repertoires in COVID-19. This table comes from immunoSEQ multiplex PCR, and its TCRdb copy is limited to in-frame clones, with some not included. The sample includes under 500,000 clones, 70% to 90% seen only once; the top ten take about 2%. The sample was PBMCs or T cells enriched from blood (not recorded which). These receptors all come from a woman under 30 with acute COVID-19. CDR3s include the opening cysteine and the closing phenylalanine or tryptophan. The order of the fields is clone size, V gene, D gene, J gene, CDR3 DNA, CDR3 protein. A D gene is named only where the DNA matches it firmly. Size is stated for part of the rows, as once, few or many counts, or as a class when the clone is expanded.

.	TRBV29-1	.	TRBJ2-3	TGCAGCGTTGAATATGCCTCAGGGGGCACAGATACGCAGTATTTT	CSVEYASGGTDTQYF
.	TRBV20-1	TRBD1	TRBJ1-1	TGCAGTGCTAGTGGGCGAGCAGGGGGAGCTTTCTTT	CSASGRAGGAFF
.	TRBV3-1/TRBV3-2	.	TRBJ1-6	TGTGCCAGCAGCCAAGATTGGCGGGTCGATTCACCCCTCCACTTT	CASSQDWRVDSPLHF
.	TRBV10-3	TRBD1	TRBJ1-1	TGTGCCATCAGTAGACAGGGGGCCGACACTGAAGCTTTCTTT	CAISRQGADTEAFF
once	TRBV3-1/TRBV3-2	TRBD2	TRBJ2-1	TGTGCCAGCAGCCAACTGTCCTTGTCTGAGCGGGAGAGTAATGAGCAGTTCTTC	CASSQLSLSERESNEQFF
.	TRBV10-2	.	TRBJ1-1	TGCGCCAGCAGTGTTCAGGGGAACACTGAAGCTTTCTTT	CASSVQGNTEAFF
.	TRBV2	.	TRBJ2-1	TGTGCCAGCAGTGACACAGGGAAGGAGCAGTTCTTC	CASSDTGKEQFF
.	TRBV19	TRBD1	TRBJ1-5	TGTGCCAGTACCAAAACAGGGGGCGGGCAGCCCCAGCATTTT	CASTKTGGGQPQHF
.	TRBV3-1/TRBV3-2	TRBD1	TRBJ1-1	TGTGCCAGCAGCCAATCCTGGACAGGGCGGAACACTGAAGCTTTCTTT	CASSQSWTGRNTEAFF
.	TRBV11-3	.	TRBJ2-7	TGTGCCAGCAGCTCCGGGAGTAGTTACGAGCAGTACTTC	CASSSGSSYEQYF
.	TRBV30	TRBD2	TRBJ2-5	TGTGCCTGGAGTCTAGCGGGAGGAAGTGAGACCCAGTACTTC	CAWSLAGGSETQYF
many	TRBV12-2	.	TRBJ2-7	TGTGCAAGTCGCTTAGCGTTTCAAGGCGGGCGCTTGCACGAGCAGTACTTC	CASRLAFQGGRLHEQYF
.	TRBV20-1	.	TRBJ1-5	TGCAGTGCTAGTTTAGGGGTCAATCAGCCCCAGCATTTT	CSASLGVNQPQHF
.	TRBV5-4	.	TRBJ2-5	TGTGCCAGCAGCGCGGGCGGCTCAAAAGAGACCCAGTACTTC	CASSAGGSKETQYF
few	TRBV6-5	TRBD1	TRBJ1-5	TGTGCCAGCAGTTCGTCGGGACAGGGTAATCAGCCCCAGCATTTT	CASSSSGQGNQPQHF
.	TRBV29-1	.	TRBJ1-2	TGCAGCGTTGTCAGCGCGGACGGGATTAACTATGGCTACACCTTC	CSVVSADGINYGYTF
.	TRBV9	TRBD1	TRBJ1-4	TGTGCCAGCAGCGTGGCCGGGACAGGGGGTGAAAAACTGTTTTTT	CASSVAGTGGEKLFF
.	TRBV27	.	TRBJ1-4	TGTGCCAGCAGTTTAAAGCGGGAAAATGAAAAACTGTTTTTT	CASSLKRENEKLFF
.	TRBV28	.	TRBJ1-2	TGTGCCAGCAATTCCGGGACTATAGGACCCCACACCTTC	CASNSGTIGPHTF
.	TRBV5-1	.	TRBJ2-1	TGCGCCAGCAGCTCAATTAACCAGGGCCATGAGCAGTTCTTC	CASSSINQGHEQFF